This TCR beta chain is from a study of cytomegalovirus exposure and HLA in healthy donors. The PCR ran on 60 Vbeta and 13 Jbeta primers. The method was immunoSEQ multiplex PCR; TCRdb's version includes in-frame clones alone and lacks a portion of them. With approximately 93,000 clones in the sample, the ten largest clones hold around 3.4%. V was pared by 6 bases and J by 5 bases, with 11 bases between. The CDR3 has 13 amino acids. CDR1 and CDR2 (germline): MDHEN, SYDVKM. This chain links TRBV28 with TRBJ1-5; D unclear. Sequencing was done on a sample of PBMCs. The clonotype comes from a woman in her 30s in good health and CMV-seronegative. CDR3 loop: CASSPGVYQPQHF. The CDR3 DNA reads TGTGCCAGCAGCCCTGGAGTATATCAGCCCCAGCATTTT.